This T cell receptor (beta chain) comes out of a study of blood T cells in healthy people across ages. As concerns this clonotype: The antigen is undetermined.

Regarding the study as a whole: Relative to aged donors, long-lived donors carried more naive CD4+ cells and displayed higher diversity.

Sample donors were healthy Caucasian individuals that came from Russia, aged roughly 6 to 100. It was with a sample-barcoded 5' primer and a J-beta primer mix that a second PCR of about 6 to 12 cycles was run. TCRdb re-called the 5' RACE reads with MiXCR, one entry per CDR3 protein. Altogether around 1,000,000 distinct CDR3 sequences are present, roughly 24% being singletons, with the ten largest covering about 0.8%. With 4 bases clipped from V and 5 bases from J, the junction kept 10 bases outside the gene matches. CDR1 and CDR2 (germline): SEHNR, FQNEAQ (reference sequence). The CDR3 has 16 amino acids. These data were also filed under a second study, of T cells of mothers and their children. This second study notes: Every mother produced more than 10 million TCR beta CDR3 reads, whereas every child provided several million.

The sample was blood. This chain uses TRBV7-9 with TRBJ2-1, with 8 bases identical to TRBD1. This TCR was recovered from a girl aged 2 to 10 in good health. The CDR3: CASSSPGQVLDNEQFF. The CDR3 region has the DNA TGTGCCAGCAGCTCTCCGGGACAGGTCTTGGACAATGAGCAGTTCTTC.